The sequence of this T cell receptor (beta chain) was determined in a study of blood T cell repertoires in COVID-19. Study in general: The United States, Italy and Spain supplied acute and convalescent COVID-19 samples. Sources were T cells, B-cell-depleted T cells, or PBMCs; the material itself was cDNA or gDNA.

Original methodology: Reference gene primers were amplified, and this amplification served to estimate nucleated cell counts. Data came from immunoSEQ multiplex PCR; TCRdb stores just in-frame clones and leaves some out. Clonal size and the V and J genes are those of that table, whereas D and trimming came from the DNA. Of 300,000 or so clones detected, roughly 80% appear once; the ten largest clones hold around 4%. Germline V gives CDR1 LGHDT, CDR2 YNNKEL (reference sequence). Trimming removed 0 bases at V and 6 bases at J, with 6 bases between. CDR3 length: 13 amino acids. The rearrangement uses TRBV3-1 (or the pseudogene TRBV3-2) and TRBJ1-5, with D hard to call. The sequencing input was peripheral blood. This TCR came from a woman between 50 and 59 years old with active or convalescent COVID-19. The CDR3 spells CASSQDVLQPQHF. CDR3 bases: TGTGCCAGCAGCCAAGACGTACTTCAGCCCCAGCATTTT.